The next 20 T cell receptor beta chains were all read from a single sample in a study of radiotherapy plus CTLA-4 blockade in lung cancer (dated by TCRdb to between 2017 and 2018). Receptor libraries were prepared by the immunoSEQ multiplex PCR assay. Entries here come from immuneACCESS through TCRdb and include only in-frame sequences with V and J called. Some clones fail to appear in such tables; in the studies checked, an unresolved V gene covers under half of the shortfall, and the cause of the remainder is unknown. A total of over 80,000 clones appear in this sample, 83% of them only once. The top ten clonotypes cover 0.84% of the sample. This material consisted of peripheral blood, taken from a patient treated with radiotherapy plus ipilimumab. The receptors come from a human donor with non-small cell lung cancer who had stable disease on radiotherapy plus ipilimumab.

The gene calls are TRBV2 and TRBJ1-6, with D unresolved. Germline V gene lookup returns CDR1 SNHLY and CDR2 FYNNEI. The CDR3 sequence is 19 residues long. V lost 6 bases to trimming and J lost 0 bases, with 21 bases between them. The CDR3 spells CASRALGSGHSSYNSPLHF. The CDR3 DNA reads as TGTGCCAGCAGGGCACTTGGCAGTGGCCATAGCTCCTATAATTCACCCCTCCACTTT.

The chain recombines TRBV27 with TRBJ1-4; D is undetermined. Germline assignment: CDR1 MNHEY and CDR2 SMNVEV (reference sequence). Trimming took off 5 bases at V and 0 bases at J, with 13 bases between the two ends. This CDR3 has 16 residues. CDR3 sequence: CASSPRGVTTNEKLFF. CDR3 in DNA: TGTGCCAGCAGTCCCCGTGGAGTTACAACTAATGAAAAACTGTTTTTT.

The chain has TRBV9 and TRBJ1-1, with D maybe TRBD1 (5 bases). The V end lost 2 bases, the J end lost 4 bases, and 15 bases lay between the germline ends. The germline V gene has CDR1 SGDLS and CDR2 YYNGEE. The length of the CDR3 is 15 residues. CDR3 residues: CASSVTWGQTTEAFF. In nucleotides, the CDR3 is TGTGCCAGCAGCGTGACGTGGGGCCAGACCACTGAAGCTTTCTTT.

The chain links TRBV15 to TRBJ2-1, with D perhaps TRBD1 (6 bases). Germline values: CDR1 LNHNV, CDR2 YYDKDF (reference sequence). The CDR3 loop spans 17 amino acids. V gave up 5 bases and J gave up 2 bases, with 19 bases separating them. The CDR3 bases are TGTGCCACCAGCGTAAATGCCGGGACACCTCCCTACAATGAGCAGTTCTTC. This sequence encodes CATSVNAGTPPYNEQFF.

The chain joins TRBV6-1 to TRBJ1-2, with D possibly being TRBD1 (6 bases). CDR3 size: 14 residues. V was clipped by 1 base and J by 6 bases, with 12 bases between them. CDR1 MNHNS and CDR2 SASEGT come from the germline V gene. In nucleotides, the CDR3 is TGTGCCAGCAGTGAAGGTGGCAGGGGACATGGCTACACCTTC. This sequence encodes CASSEGGRGHGYTF.

The genes are TRBV6-5 and TRBJ2-3; possibly TRBD1 for D (5 bases). Trimming left V 7 bases short and J 5 bases short, with 13 bases between. This CDR3 comprises 13 residues. Germline-derived CDR1 and CDR2 are MNHEY and SVGAGI. In DNA, the CDR3 is TGTGCCAGCACCCCCTCAGGGCAAGATACGCAGTATTTT. Encoded protein: CASTPSGQDTQYF.

The chain carries TRBV9 and TRBJ2-2; maybe TRBD1 (6 bases). Germline CDR1 reads SGDLS; CDR2 reads YYNGEE. This CDR3 comprises 14 residues. Trimming took 10 bases from V and 3 from J, leaving 16 bases between them. CDR3 loop: CAGGVDSDTGELFF. The CDR3 coding sequence is TGTGCCGGGGGAGTGGACAGCGACACCGGGGAGCTGTTTTTT.

The CDR3 region is CASSVSEGIGSPLHF. In nucleotides, the CDR3 is TGTGCCAGCAGCGTATCGGAGGGGATAGGTTCACCCCTCCACTTT. The genes are TRBV9 and TRBJ1-6; the D gene is possibly TRBD1 (5 bases). Germline CDR1 is SGDLS and CDR2 is YYNGEE. The CDR3 has 15 residues. V lost 1 base to trimming and J lost 9 bases, with 14 bases between them. Based on the CDR3 plus reference TRBV9 and TRBJ1-6, the full variable domain is DSGVTQTPKHLITATGQRVTLRCSPRSGDLSVYWYQQSLDQGLQFLIQYYNGEERAKGNILERFSAQQFPDLHSELNLSSLELGDSALYFCASSVSEGIGSPLHFGNGTRLTVT.

The rearrangement joins TRBV19 to TRBJ1-5; the D gene is possibly TRBD1 (5 bases). The V and J ends lost 5 bases and 7 bases respectively, with 12 bases between them. CDR1 and CDR2 from the germline V gene are LNHDA and SQIVND (reference sequence). The CDR3 loop spans 13 amino acids. The CDR3 sequence: CASSGGAGQPQHF. The CDR3 DNA reads TGTGCCAGTAGTGGCGGGGCAGGGCAGCCCCAGCATTTT.

This clone was seen only a few times. V is TRBV5-6 and J is TRBJ1-4, with D maybe TRBD1 (5 bases). Looked up from germline, CDR1 is SGHDT and CDR2 is YYEEEE. V lost 0 bases and J 3 bases, leaving 12 bases between the germline ends. This CDR3 spans 16 amino acids. This CDR3 is CASSLGLTDANEKLFF. The CDR3 DNA follows: TGTGCCAGCAGCTTGGGGCTGACAGATGCTAATGAAAAACTGTTTTTT.

The chain's CDR3 is CASSVGQGTATNEKLFF. CDR3 in DNA: TGTGCCAGCAGCGTAGGTCAGGGTACCGCAACTAATGAAAAACTGTTTTTT. This chain links TRBV9 with TRBJ1-4, with D maybe TRBD1 (5 bases). Trimming shortened V by 0 bases and J by 0 bases, and 12 bases separated the two germline ends. Germline CDR1 reads SGDLS; CDR2 reads YYNGEE. CDR3 length: 17 amino acids. Full variable domain (rest looked up from reference TRBV9 and TRBJ1-4): DSGVTQTPKHLITATGQRVTLRCSPRSGDLSVYWYQQSLDQGLQFLIQYYNGEERAKGNILERFSAQQFPDLHSELNLSSLELGDSALYFCASSVGQGTATNEKLFFGSGTQLSVL.

V and J are TRBV27 and TRBJ1-6; no reliable D call. V lost 2 bases and J lost 7, with 6 bases in between. CDR3 size: 13 residues. The germline gives CDR1 MNHEY, CDR2 SMNVEV (reference sequence). The chain's CDR3 is CASSLVGNSPLHF. CDR3 coding DNA: TGTGCCAGCAGTTTAGTCGGCAATTCACCCCTCCACTTT.

This clone was counted a few times. For the CDR3, the DNA is TGTGCCAGCAGCTTAGAGCAGTACGAGCAGTACTTC. Encoded protein: CASSLEQYEQYF. J is TRBJ2-7 and V is TRBV7-2; no reliable D call. Germline-derived CDR1 and CDR2 are SGHTA and FQGNSA. The CDR3 has 12 amino acids. V lost 1 base, J lost 4 bases, and 5 bases lay in between.

The rearrangement links TRBV11-1 to TRBJ1-6, with TRBD1 identical over 8 bases. The CDR3 extends over 15 amino acids. The V and J ends lost 1 base and 10 bases, in that order; junction bases with no gene match: 6. The germline V gene encodes CDR1 SGHAT and CDR2 FQDESV (reference sequence). The CDR3 sequence: CASSLGQGAHSPLHF. The DNA of the CDR3 is TGTGCCAGCAGCTTAGGCCAGGGGGCGCACTCACCCCTCCACTTT. The full variable domain, with the rest looked up from reference TRBV11-1 and TRBJ1-6, is EAEVAQSPRYKITEKSQAVAFWCDPISGHATLYWYRQILGQGPELLVQFQDESVVDDSQLPKDRFSAERLKGVDSTLKIQPAELGDSAMYLCASSLGQGAHSPLHFGNGTRLTVT.

The chain uses TRBV4-1 and TRBJ2-1, with D tentatively TRBD2 (5 bases). This CDR3 spans 16 amino acids. Germline V lookup: CDR1 MGHRA, CDR2 YSYEKL. Trimming cost V 6 bases and J 8 bases, with 23 bases left between them. CDR3 protein: CASRWWASPGRDEQFF. CDR3 bases: TGCGCCAGCAGGTGGTGGGCTAGCCCAGGCCGGGATGAGCAGTTCTTC.

The chain carries TRBV30 and TRBJ2-7; tentatively, D is TRBD1 or TRBD2 (6 bases each). Trimming removed 0 bases at V and 2 bases at J, with 11 bases between. There are 14 residues in the CDR3. Germline CDR1 is GTSNPN and CDR2 is SVGIG (reference sequence). The CDR3: CAWSVGGLTYEQYF. DNA for the CDR3: TGTGCCTGGAGTGTCGGGGGCCTGACCTACGAGCAGTACTTC.

The rearrangement links TRBV28 to TRBJ1-2, with D possibly TRBD1 on 5 matching bases. In germline, CDR1 is MDHEN, CDR2 SYDVKM. CDR3 length equals 13 residues. The V end was cut by 6 bases, the J end by 4 bases, with 12 bases between. The CDR3 loop reads CASSKQAFYGYTF. The CDR3 DNA sequence: TGTGCCAGCAGCAAACAGGCCTTCTATGGCTACACCTTC.

CDR3 in DNA: TGCGCCAGCAGCTTGAGGACAGACAGAAATTCACCCCTCCACTTT. Its translation is CASSLRTDRNSPLHF. This chain uses TRBV5-1 with TRBJ1-6, with a tentative D call TRBD1 (6 bases). The CDR3 is 15 amino acids. V was shortened by 1 base and J by 7 bases, with 12 bases between the two germline ends. Per the germline V gene, CDR1 is SGHRS and CDR2 is YFSETQ.

This rearrangement joins TRBV2 to TRBJ1-2; TRBD1 might be the D (6 bases). V lost 8 bases and J 1 base, leaving 8 bases between the germline ends. The CDR3 extends over 12 amino acids. CDR1 SNHLY and CDR2 FYNNEI come from the germline V gene. The CDR3 here is CASRDINYGYTF. The CDR3 nucleotides are TGTGCCAGCCGGGACATTAACTATGGCTACACCTTC. Drawing the rest from reference TRBV2 and TRBJ1-2, the complete variable domain is EPEVTQTPSHQVTQMGQEVILRCVPISNHLYFYWYRQILGQKVEFLVSFYNNEISEKSEIFDDQFSVERPDGSNFTLKIRSTKLEDSAMYFCASRDINYGYTFGSGTRLTVV.

This clone was detected once. V gene TRBV5-1 combines with J gene TRBJ2-2; 10 bases are a match to TRBD2. J lost 0 bases, V lost 0 bases, and 2 bases had no gene match. Germline values: CDR1 SGHRS, CDR2 YFSETQ. The CDR3 is 17 amino acids. Written as DNA, the CDR3 is TGCGCCAGCAGCTTGGAACTAGCGGGATCGAACACCGGGGAGCTGTTTTTT. Translating gives CASSLELAGSNTGELFF.